This entry is about one TCR beta chain. Researchers ran the assay at a deep level. The protocol was immunoSEQ multiplex PCR, while the TCRdb copy is restricted to in-frame clones and leaves out a portion. The sample gives about 750,000 clones, more than 85% of which show up once; approximately 25% is in the top ten. This entry belongs to a study of shared clonotypes between healthy human individuals. CD45RO-negative, CCR7-positively selected cells formed the naive CD8 fraction, excluding terminally differentiated effector memory CD45RA+ cells. The sequence derives from a man aged 25-45 years in good health. The sequencing sample was made of naive CD8+ T cells sorted from blood.

The CDR3 loop is CASSPKGLLNTGELFF. CDR3 bases: TGCGCCAGCAGCCCCAAGGGACTTCTAAACACCGGGGAGCTGTTTTTT. V usage is TRBV4-1 and J usage is TRBJ2-2; D is possibly TRBD2 (6 bases). V dropped 4 bases and J dropped 2 bases, with 14 bases sitting between them. There are 16 residues in the CDR3. Germline CDR1 and CDR2: MGHRA and YSYEKL.